The 25 T cell receptor beta chains in this list originate from one sample, sequenced in a study of T cell responses to AZD1222 COVID-19 vaccine. Produced via immunoSEQ multiplex PCR; TCRdb's table is partial and in-frame only. The sample lists 150,000 or so clones, around nine tenths occurring once. Sequenced here: peripheral blood, sampled on day 0 of AZD1222 vaccination. The receptor set was obtained from an adult in good health.

The chain employs TRBV6-5 and TRBJ2-5, with D possibly called TRBD1 or TRBD2 (6 bases each). Germline CDR1 is MNHEY and CDR2 is SVGAGI. Trimming shortened V by 8 bases and J by 4 bases, and 14 bases separated the two germline ends. The CDR3 sequence is 13 residues long. CDR3 loop: CASLEKGGETQYF. The CDR3, as DNA: TGTGCCAGCTTGGAGAAGGGGGGAGAGACCCAGTACTTC.

The chain couples TRBV19 to TRBJ1-6, with 10 bases that match TRBD1. CDR3 length: 14 residues. V shed 3 bases and J 10 bases; nucleotides not matched to a gene: 3. Germline-derived CDR1 and CDR2 are LNHDA and SQIVND (reference sequence). CDR3 bases: TGTGCCAGTAGTATGGGGACAGGGGTCTCACCCCTCCACTTT. It encodes CASSMGTGVSPLHF. The full variable domain, completed using reference TRBV19 and TRBJ1-6, is DGGITQSPKYLFRKEGQNVTLSCEQNLNHDAMYWYRQDPGQGLRLIYYSQIVNDFQKGDIAEGYSVSREKKESFPLTVTSAQKNPTAFYLCASSMGTGVSPLHFGNGTRLTVT.

The table lists this clone with a count of one. V and J are TRBV6-5 and TRBJ1-2, with 7 bases that match TRBD1. After removal of 7 bases from V and 14 bases from J, the junction contained 16 bases not matched to a gene. The CDR3 spans 13 residues. Germline-derived CDR1 and CDR2 are MNHEY and SVGAGI. The CDR3 DNA reads TGTGCCAGCACCACAGGGGATGCCCCTGTCTGGACCTTC. Its translation is CASTTGDAPVWTF.

The V gene is TRBV7-2, the J gene TRBJ1-4; D may be TRBD1 (6 bases). V lost 5 bases, J lost 7 bases, and 17 bases lay in between. Germline values: CDR1 SGHTA, CDR2 FQGNSA. The CDR3 sequence is 15 residues long. DNA for the CDR3: TGTGCCAGCAGCCCGGGGGGGCAGGGAGGTGAAAAACTGTTTTTT. Translated: CASSPGGQGGEKLFF.

The rearrangement uses TRBV6-5 and TRBJ2-7; 8 positions agree with TRBD1. CDR1 is MNHEY, CDR2 SVGAGI, per germline. The V segment lost 5 bases and the J segment 3 bases; nucleotides outside the gene matches: 9. The CDR3 totals 15 residues. The CDR3 loop is CASSPRDRMIYEQYF. The CDR3 DNA reads TGTGCCAGCAGTCCCCGGGACAGGATGATCTACGAGCAGTACTTC.

The rearrangement joins TRBV5-4 to TRBJ1-6; 9 bases are a match to TRBD1. Germline loops: CDR1 SGHNT, CDR2 YYREEE (reference sequence). V was pared by 4 bases and J by 6 bases, with 5 bases of the junction left unmatched. The CDR3 sequence is 15 residues long. The CDR3 loop is CASSLGQGLNSPLHF. DNA for the CDR3: TGTGCCAGCAGCCTAGGACAGGGGCTTAATTCACCCCTCCACTTT. Based on the CDR3 plus reference TRBV5-4 and TRBJ1-6, the full variable domain is ETGVTQSPTHLIKTRGQQVTLRCSSQSGHNTVSWYQQALGQGPQFIFQYYREEENGRGNFPPRFSGLQFPNYSSELNVNALELDDSALYLCASSLGQGLNSPLHFGNGTRLTVT.

Only one count was recorded for this clone. The chain employs TRBV5-1 and TRBJ2-2, with D maybe TRBD1 (5 bases). V dropped 0 bases and J dropped 6 bases, with 18 bases sitting between them. CDR1 is SGHRS and CDR2 is YFSETQ in the germline V gene. This CDR3 has 17 amino acids. CDR3 in DNA: TGCGCCAGCAGCTTGGCCGGGTCAGGGATGTGGCCCGGGGAGCTGTTTTTT. Translated: CASSLAGSGMWPGELFF. Using reference TRBV5-1 and TRBJ2-2 for the parts outside the CDR3, the full variable domain is KAGVTQTPRYLIKTRGQQVTLSCSPISGHRSVSWYQQTPGQGLQFLFEYFSETQRNKGNFPGRFSGRQFSNSRSEMNVSTLELGDSALYLCASSLAGSGMWPGELFFGEGSRLTVL.

The chain is built from TRBV11-2 and TRBJ2-1, with D maybe TRBD1 (6 bases). Looked up from germline, CDR1 is SGHAT and CDR2 is FQNNGV. Deletions cut 6 bases from V and 12 bases from J, with 15 bases between. There are 12 residues in the CDR3. CDR3 residues: CASRRPGTSQFF. For the CDR3, the DNA is TGTGCCAGCAGGCGTCCCGGGACATCGCAGTTCTTC.

Comment on this clone: Germline is not matched at one junction end, which may reflect a read error. The CDR3, as DNA: TGTGCCAGCAGCTTATACACTGAGCAGTTCTTC. Translating gives CASSLYTEQFF. The V call is TRBV7-2, the J call TRBJ2-1; unclear D gene. CDR3 length: 11 residues. Germline V lookup: CDR1 SGHTA, CDR2 FQGNSA.

The chain uses TRBV27 and TRBJ2-5; possibly TRBD1 or TRBD2 for D (6 bases each). Trimming pared 6 bases from V and 5 bases from J, leaving 13 bases between. Germline V gene data show CDR1 as MNHEY and CDR2 as SMNVEV (reference sequence). The CDR3 length is 13 residues. Here the CDR3 reads CASRRGTWETQYF. The CDR3 DNA sequence: TGTGCCAGCAGGAGGGGGACTTGGGAGACCCAGTACTTC.

V gene TRBV29-1 combines with J gene TRBJ1-2, with no clear D. Germline V gene sequence: CDR1 SQVTM, CDR2 ANQGSEA. Trimming took off 7 bases at V and 4 bases at J, with 16 bases between the two ends. This CDR3 region has 13 residues. The CDR3 sequence is CSDDGGSGYGYTF. The CDR3 DNA reads as TGCAGCGATGATGGCGGGTCTGGCTATGGCTACACCTTC.

The V call is TRBV28, the J call TRBJ1-1; D is perhaps TRBD1 (5 bases). The germline gives CDR1 MDHEN, CDR2 SYDVKM. V lost 2 bases and J lost 8, with 6 bases in between. The CDR3 extends over 11 amino acids. The CDR3 sequence: CASSLAGEAFF. The CDR3 coding sequence is TGTGCCAGCAGTTTAGCAGGGGAAGCTTTCTTT.

The chain combines TRBV23-1 with TRBJ2-1; the D is unclear. TRBV23-1 is labeled an ORF, and its function is uncertain. This CDR3 spans 13 amino acids. Trimming took 2 bases from V and 10 from J, leaving 12 bases between them. Here the CDR3 DNA reads TGCGCCAGCAGTCAACCCCCCCTCCTGGAGCAGTTCTTC. This gives the protein CASSQPPLLEQFF.

The chain is built from TRBV5-1 and TRBJ2-5, with 7 bases aligning to TRBD1. Germline V CDR1 and CDR2: SGHRS, YFSETQ. This CDR3 is built from 14 residues. The V segment lost 6 bases and the J segment 1 base; nucleotides outside the gene matches: 6. The CDR3 protein is CASTNRGPQETQYF. The CDR3 coding sequence is TGCGCCAGCACGAACAGGGGACCCCAAGAGACCCAGTACTTC.

The rearrangement joins TRBV6-6 to TRBJ1-4; TRBD1 aligns across 7 bases. Germline values: CDR1 MNHNY, CDR2 SVGAGI (reference sequence). The junction had 14 bases not matched to a gene; V was cut back by 5 bases and J by 8 bases. The CDR3 runs 16 residues. CDR3 coding DNA: TGTGCCAGCAGTCCGCCAGGGGAGGGGGCAGGAGAAAAACTGTTTTTT. Translated, it gives CASSPPGEGAGEKLFF.

This clone occurred once. The gene calls are TRBV5-4 and TRBJ1-2; D remains ambiguous. Germline CDR1 reads SGHNT; CDR2 reads YYREEE (reference sequence). This CDR3 has 16 residues. Trimming left V 1 base short and J 0 bases short, with 13 bases between. For the CDR3, the DNA is TGTGCCAGCAGCTTGCTAATCACGACCGCTAACTATGGCTACACCTTC. This translates into CASSLLITTANYGYTF.

A single count supports this clone. The chain recombines TRBV7-9 with TRBJ1-4, with D perhaps matching TRBD1 (5 bases). With 0 bases removed from V and 3 bases from J, the gap between germline ends came to 14 bases. Germline loops: CDR1 SEHNR, CDR2 FQNEAQ (reference sequence). The CDR3 is made up of 17 amino acids. The DNA for the CDR3 is TGTGCCAGCAGCTTAGCGGTTGCGGGGCTCGCTAATGAAAAACTGTTTTTT. Translation: CASSLAVAGLANEKLFF.

The rearrangement joins TRBV5-1 to TRBJ2-5; D ambiguous. Between the trimmed V and J ends, which lost 3 bases and 1 base, there was a span of 7 bases. The CDR3 sequence is 13 residues long. The germline CDR1 and CDR2 sequences are SGHRS and YFSETQ. CDR3 sequence reads: CASSWQAQETQYF. CDR3 nucleotides: TGCGCCAGCAGCTGGCAGGCCCAAGAGACCCAGTACTTC.

The V and J genes are TRBV3-1 (or the pseudogene TRBV3-2) and TRBJ1-1; D not resolved. Trimming stripped 3 bases from V and 7 bases from J, with 9 bases between. Germline assignment: CDR1 LGHDT and CDR2 YNNKEL (reference sequence). The CDR3 has 12 residues. CDR3 DNA sequence: TGTGCCAGCAGCCAGATTCCAGGTGAAGCTTTCTTT. This gives the protein CASSQIPGEAFF.

This clone was recorded at least ten times. V gene TRBV28 combines with J gene TRBJ1-5, with 8 bases aligning to TRBD1. The CDR3 has 14 amino acids. The J segment lost 9 bases and the V segment lost 5 bases, leaving 9 bases of the junction unmatched. Germline CDR1 MDHEN, CDR2 SYDVKM. The CDR3 DNA reads as TGTGCCAGCAGTGGGGGACAGGAGCTTGCGCCCCAGCATTTT. This encodes CASSGGQELAPQHF.

V is TRBV6-5 and J is TRBJ1-3; D uncertain. Germline loops: CDR1 MNHEY, CDR2 SVGAGI. This CDR3 is built from 11 residues. V was clipped by 4 bases and J by 4 bases, with 2 bases between them. This CDR3 is CASSFGNTIYF. CDR3 sequence (DNA): TGTGCCAGCAGTTTCGGAAACACCATATATTTT.

The chain combines TRBV6-5 with TRBJ1-2; TRBD1 agrees at 8 bases. Germline V gene data show CDR1 as MNHEY and CDR2 as SVGAGI. Unmatched junction bases numbered 10, after V lost 5 bases and J lost 5 bases. The CDR3 covers 15 residues. DNA for the CDR3: TGTGCCAGCAGTCCCACAGGGGGGAACAGATATGGCTACACCTTC. Encoded protein: CASSPTGGNRYGYTF.

This chain connects TRBV15 to TRBJ1-1; no clear D gene. Trimming shortened V by 0 bases and J by 1 base, and 9 bases separated the two germline ends. CDR1 is LNHNV and CDR2 is YYDKDF in the germline V gene (reference sequence). The CDR3 sequence is 15 residues long. The CDR3, as DNA: TGTGCCACCAGCAGAGATGGGCAGGAGAACACTGAAGCTTTCTTT. It specifies CATSRDGQENTEAFF.

The chain uses TRBV28 and TRBJ1-6, with D hard to call. CDR3 size: 14 residues. The germline CDR1 and CDR2 sequences are MDHEN and SYDVKM. The V end was cut by 7 bases, the J end by 6 bases, with 13 bases between. The CDR3, as DNA: TGTGCCAGCAACCTCCAGGTGTTTAATTCACCCCTCCACTTT. It yields the protein CASNLQVFNSPLHF.

The chain has TRBV9 and TRBJ2-3; tentative D call: TRBD1 (5 bases). Per germline, CDR1 SGDLS and CDR2 YYNGEE. V lost 0 bases and J 3 bases, leaving 20 bases between the germline ends. The CDR3 has 18 amino acids. The CDR3 DNA reads as TGTGCCAGCAGCGTAGGTGCAGGGTTCCCCCTAAGGACAGATACGCAGTATTTT. Residues: CASSVGAGFPLRTDTQYF.